The sequence of this T cell receptor beta chain was determined in a study of radiation and T cells in renal cell carcinoma. V dropped 4 bases and J dropped 9; count of bases not matched to a gene: 17. Germline values: CDR1 SGHRS, CDR2 YFSETQ. There are 17 residues in the CDR3. Here immunoSEQ multiplex PCR was the method, and the copy in TCRdb shows in-frame clones only, minus some. Among 85,000 to 100,000 clones, 86% were seen once, and the ten largest hold around 7.9%. Specified time point: baseline pretreatment blood. Documented treatment: 15 Gy SBRT to primary tumor, nephrectomy 4 weeks later. After SBRT, blood was collected at 2 and 4 weeks, plus baseline. The patient's renal cell carcinoma had clear cell pathology.

The TCR was taken from a man aged 45-65 years with renal cell carcinoma. The chain links TRBV5-1 to TRBJ2-1; 9 bases are a match to TRBD2. The material sequenced was blood, taken from a patient whose treatment included radiotherapy and nephrectomy. The CDR3 sequence is CASSLLGDSGSVGEQFF. The CDR3 DNA follows: TGCGCCAGCAGCCTTTTGGGTGATAGCGGGAGTGTTGGTGAGCAGTTCTTC.